One TCR beta chain is described in this entry. Its antigen is not known. This sample is part of a study of lymphopenia after photon versus proton radiotherapy. Overall study results and limits: After lymphocyte nadir, photon-treated repertoires showed oligoclonal expansion, especially CD8+ Temra.

CDR1 and CDR2 (germline): MNHEY, SMNVEV (reference sequence). The length of the CDR3 is 15 residues. Trimming at V came to 3 bases and at J to 9 bases, leaving 11 bases not matched to a gene. This table comes from immunoSEQ multiplex PCR, and its TCRdb copy is limited to in-frame clones, with some not included. The sample comprises around 150,000 clones, 80% to 90% of which are singletons, and around 4.6% rests with the top ten. The material sequenced was peripheral blood, taken from a patient treated with photon-based radiotherapy. The receptor was isolated from a man over 45 with gastric cancer. V usage is TRBV27 and J usage is TRBJ2-3; 8 bases line up with TRBD2. In DNA form, the CDR3 reads TGTGCCAGCAGTTTTCCAGCGGGGGCCGGCGGGACGCAGTATTTT. It specifies CASSFPAGAGGTQYF.